What follows describes a single TCR beta chain. Stated time point: patch test 2, 6 weeks after DPC sensitization. Specified treatment: therapeutic diphenylcyclopropenone sensitization with weekly scalp DPC. These data are taken from a study of human T cells and chemical hapten exposure. On the study more broadly: 2% DPC applied to a roughly 2 cm by roughly 2 cm arm area sensitized donors.

Each CDR3 protein is one row after TCRdb ran MiXCR on the RACE reads. The table has 100,000 or so distinct CDR3 sequences, around 10% seen once; the top ten hold around 2.1%. Trimming took 6 bases from V and 4 from J, leaving 10 bases between them. Germline assignment: CDR1 MDHEN and CDR2 SYDVKM. The CDR3 has 14 residues. The sample was whole blood, taken in connection with sensitization to the hapten diphenylcyclopropenone (DPC). The sequence was obtained from a man between 40 and 49 years old with alopecia areata. Some clones in this sample may be carry-over from other donors' samples. The rearrangement joins TRBV28 to TRBJ2-6, with D perhaps matching TRBD1 (5 bases). This CDR3 is CASSSGSGANVLTF. The CDR3 bases are TGTGCCAGCAGCTCAGGGTCGGGGGCCAACGTCCTGACTTTC.